This T cell receptor (beta chain) was identified during a study of T cell clonality in common variable immunodeficiency (dated by TCRdb to the mid-2010s). Results and caveats for the whole study, not just this receptor: Differences among patients in the CVID cohort limited the correlations between repertoire features and clinical complications. CVID TCRbeta sequences were reported to have fewer deletions and N-nucleotide insertions and to lack highly modified clones with 13 or more V deletions. CVID subjects shared fewer TCRbeta clones with each other than healthy controls did (p < 0.0001). TCRbeta clonality was higher in CVID subjects than in healthy controls (t-test p = 0.018), and the increase was most characteristic of about a third of subjects. Despite equal DNA input, controls averaged about 79,000 unique sequences per sample versus about 32,000 in CVID samples. The authors noted that sequencing repertoires of T cell subpopulations would be needed to clarify what caused the increased clonality in CVID.

Equivalent amounts of genomic DNA from CVID and control samples were used as sequencing input. For every sample, a 60 bp segment covering the rearranged TCRbeta CDR3 region was amplified and then sequenced. The immunoSEQ assay, a bias-corrected multiplex PCR combined with high-throughput sequencing, was used for TCRbeta amplification. The study's own analysis went as follows. Each unique nucleotide sequence was treated as a clone and annotated with V, D and J genes, copy number and frequency. Sequences were labeled productive if in frame, and non-productive if out of frame or containing stop codons. As previously described, Shannon's entropy was used to calculate clonality. Mean CDR3 Kyte-Doolittle hydropathy was derived from the predicted amino acid sequences of productive clones. Using the R hclust function, scaled V gene usage was clustered hierarchically with Manhattan distance and complete linkage. Sharing of clones by CDR3 amino acid sequence was evaluated through resampling of 12 repertoires per group over 100 rounds. The repertoires were searched for approximately 72 published EBV-specific TCRbeta sequences and roughly 250 published CMV-specific TCRbeta sequences. Analysis left out a couple of CVID samples that produced under 10,000 sequences, so 35 to 50 CVID repertoires remained. What TCRdb holds here is the immuneACCESS table cut down to in-frame rearrangements. Part of the clones is not present; checked against another copy, under half of the missing clones reflect an unresolved V gene, and the others are unexplained. D and trimming come from the DNA, and the V and J calls and clone size come from that table. The table puts 60,000 to 75,000 clones in this sample, none counted just once. The top ten hold over 1.5% of the sample.

From V the trimming removes 1 base and from J it removes 5 bases, while the gene matches leave 12 bases of the junction unaccounted for. The CDR3 spans 18 residues, from the cysteine through the phenylalanine. The CDR3 was read in part: 45 bases, with the frame set at base 1. As encoded in the germline V gene, CDR1 is SGHVS while CDR2 is FNYEAQ. This clone was observed at least ten times. No cognate antigen has been identified for it. The read terminates 3 residues ahead of where the CDR3 ends, so the germline J gene completes it. Most of the CVID patients and most of the healthy controls were of Caucasian heritage. From each donor, roughly 5 to 8.5 ml of heparinized peripheral whole blood was collected. TCRbeta CDR3 repertoires were sequenced from genomic DNA of adults with common variable immune deficiency (CVID) and healthy adult controls. The control group comprised approximately 22 healthy adult volunteers, roughly 12 female and about ten male, aged roughly 23 to 70 years with a mean age of roughly 34. Diluted blood was subjected to density centrifugation over Hypaque 1077 or Ficoll-Paque for isolation of peripheral blood mononuclear cells. Unsorted mononuclear cells served as the source of genomic DNA, which was extracted either by Qiagen column purification or by a centrifugation-based method.

The sequencing sample was made of peripheral blood mononuclear cells. In this chain, TRBV7-6 is recombined with TRBJ1-1, with 11 middle bases fitting TRBD1. This TCR was sampled from a person between 18 and 75 years old in good health. Incomplete CDR3 DNA: TGTGCCAGCAGCTTAGTGGGGGGGACAGGGGGAAGAGGAACTGAA. Translated, this gives CASSLVGGTGGRGTE. In full, the CDR3 is CASSLVGGTGGRGTEAFF.